This TCR beta chain was recorded in a study of technical replicates of blood from several donors. Sequencing used immunoSEQ multiplex PCR; TCRdb keeps in-frame clones, though not all of them. Of approximately 81,000 clones listed, about 94% are singletons. The CDR3 has 15 amino acids. The germline CDR1 and CDR2 sequences are SGHAT and FQNNGV. Trimming took off 3 bases at V and 0 bases at J, with 11 bases between the two ends. The chain recombines TRBV11-2 with TRBJ1-1, with D possibly matching TRBD1 (5 bases). The sequence came from a human donor in good health. Sample: T cells isolated from PBMCs. CDR3 coding DNA: TGTGCCAGCAGCTTGGCAGCGACAGTGAACACTGAAGCTTTCTTT. This encodes CASSLAATVNTEAFF.